This paragraph reports one T cell receptor (beta chain). Specified treatment: some 20 received Ad26.COV2.S at low or high dose, single or two shots; about 5 received placebo; per-sample allocation not given. Sampling took place 63 days after the first vaccine or placebo injection. The sample came from a Boston adult aged 18-55 years. The CDR3 contains 15 residues. The germline CDR1 and CDR2 sequences are SGDLS and YYNGEE. V gave up 2 bases and J gave up 1 base, with 9 bases separating them. The data were obtained in a study of Ad26.COV2.S vaccination and SARS-CoV-2 variants. TCRdb's copy holds only in-frame clones and misses some; the assay was immunoSEQ multiplex PCR. The sample consists of approximately 300,000 clones, 85% of them appearing once.

This specimen was peripheral blood, taken in a trial of Ad26.COV2.S vaccine versus placebo. The V and J genes are TRBV9 and TRBJ2-2, with D possibly matching TRBD2 (5 bases). The source of this sequence is a person between 18 and 60 years old who received the Ad26.COV2.S COVID-19 vaccine or a placebo. The CDR3 here is CASSVRGWNTGELFF. CDR3 nucleotide sequence: TGTGCCAGCAGCGTTCGGGGTTGGAACACCGGGGAGCTGTTTTTT.